A single T cell receptor (beta chain) is shown here with its context. Its antigen specificity is not known. Nothing much larger sits one base from this clone, and base qualities are not available. This entry belongs to a study of blood T cell repertoires in COVID-19 (dated by TCRdb to 2019 to 2021). About the investigation overall: The collaborator samples originated in the United States, Italy and Spain and spanned the acute and convalescent phases of COVID-19. The prospective study material was composed of cDNA or gDNA derived from T cells, B-cell-depleted T cells, or PBMCs. The repertoires were released in a freely available public database meant as a resource for research on the immune response to SARS-CoV-2. Where HLA class I and class II types were available, the types were taken from metadata supplied by the sample provider, not from assay-based typing. The samples were drawn from two sources: the first 160 participants of the ongoing ImmuneRACE study, and 1,254 subjects contributed by 6 global collaborators. Nearly every sample came with metadata listing a de-identified subject ID, COVID-19 status, age in years and sex. The dataset comprised deeply sampled blood TCRbeta repertoires from subjects exposed to, actively infected with, or recovered from COVID-19. The investigation overall reported the following: The amount of clinical and demographic metadata varied by source and participant and was provided uncurated.

The immunoSEQ Assay, a bias-controlled multiplex PCR, was used to amplify TCRbeta CDR3 regions from genomic DNA. Per the source publication's procedure: The number of nucleated cells in each sample was estimated by amplification of reference gene primers within the assay. Sequence reads were collapsed and filtered to measure the absolute abundance of every unique TCRbeta CDR3 rearrangement. For each sample, productive Simpson clonality was calculated as the square root of Simpson's diversity index across productive rearrangements. TCRdb limited this immuneACCESS table to in-frame rearrangements with V and J called. A share of clones is missing; checked studies link under half to unresolved V genes, and the rest is unexplained. The D gene and trimming were derived from the DNA, and the V and J assignments and clone size from that table. This sample holds fewer than 110,000 clones; more than 80% were observed only once. Jointly, the top ten make up 9.5% to 15% of the sample.

The CDR3, from cysteine to phenylalanine, totals 13 residues. Only the CDR3 part of the read is kept: 39 bases, read in frame from the first base. Germline trimming amounts to 2 bases on V and 7 bases on J, with 4 as the count of junction bases outside the gene matches. From a lookup of the germline V gene, CDR1 and CDR2 are LGHNA and YNFKEQ. The collaborating institutions used their own protocols to collect whole blood in K2EDTA tubes. For TCRbeta analysis, collaborators shipped samples as frozen whole blood, isolated PBMCs, or DNA extracted from either of those sample types. The sequenced sample consisted of peripheral blood. The source is a human donor in a cohort sampled during active COVID-19. Here the chain combines TRBV4-2 and TRBJ1-2; 7 of the junction bases match TRBD1. For the CDR3, the sequence is CASSQTGEGGYTF. The nucleotide sequence is TGTGCCAGCAGCCAAACAGGGGAAGGTGGCTACACCTTC.